The 24 T cell receptor beta chains below were found in one sample sequenced in a study of T cell responses to AZD1222 COVID-19 vaccine. Profiling relied on immunoSEQ multiplex PCR, and the TCRdb table lists in-frame clones only, not all of them. In the table there are roughly 100,000 clones, less than 95% of which are singletons. Sequences were derived from peripheral blood, sampled on day 0 of AZD1222 vaccination. Receptors originate from an adult in good health.

The V call is TRBV24-1, the J call TRBJ2-2, with D unclear. Per germline, CDR1 KGHDR and CDR2 SFDVKD. The CDR3 runs 14 residues. V was trimmed by 4 bases and J by 4 bases, leaving 9 bases between them. The CDR3 DNA sequence: TGTGCCACCAGTGAACCTCGGGTCACCGGGGAGCTGTTTTTT. Protein product: CATSEPRVTGELFF.

This rearrangement joins TRBV5-8 to TRBJ2-3; TRBD1 matches 9 bases. V gave up 0 bases and J gave up 6 bases; unmatched junction bases: 5. The CDR3 is 15 amino acids. Germline values: CDR1 SGHTS, CDR2 YDEGEE. In DNA, the CDR3 is TGTGCCAGCAGCTTGGGAGGGACAGGGCACGATACGCAGTATTTT. This gives the protein CASSLGGTGHDTQYF.

J is TRBJ2-2 and V is TRBV7-9, with TRBD2 identical over 9 bases. The germline CDR1 and CDR2 sequences are SEHNR and FQNEAQ (reference sequence). The CDR3 totals 15 residues. The V gene end was trimmed by 5 bases and the J gene end by 6 bases; junction bases not matched to a gene: 7. The CDR3 sequence is CASSLLAGFAGELFF. The CDR3, as DNA: TGTGCCAGCAGCCTTCTAGCGGGGTTTGCCGGGGAGCTGTTTTTT.

V is TRBV5-1 and J is TRBJ2-2; the match to TRBD2 covers 9 bases. The V and J ends lost 4 bases and 4 bases, in that order; junction bases with no gene match: 5. The CDR3 runs to 15 residues. Germline CDR1 reads SGHRS; CDR2 reads YFSETQ. The CDR3 DNA reads TGCGCCAGCAGCAGCGGGGGGCCTGGCACCGGGGAGCTGTTTTTT. Amino acids: CASSSGGPGTGELFF.

This sequence joins TRBV11-3 and TRBJ2-3, with D uncertain. V was cut by 1 base and J by 8 bases, with 13 bases left in between. This CDR3 is built from 14 residues. Germline loops: CDR1 SGHNT, CDR2 YENEEA. For the CDR3, the DNA is TGTGCCAGCAGCTTAGGACCTCTGGGTAGTACGCAGTATTTT. It specifies CASSLGPLGSTQYF.

The V call is TRBV19, the J call TRBJ1-5; D is undetermined. V lost 4 bases and J 9 bases, leaving 10 bases between the germline ends. CDR3 length equals 12 residues. Looked up from germline, CDR1 is LNHDA and CDR2 is SQIVND (reference sequence). The CDR3 here is CASSSPRRPQHF. The CDR3 nucleotides are TGTGCCAGTAGTAGCCCCAGGCGGCCCCAGCATTTT.

In its sample, this clone was seen a few times. This chain connects TRBV20-1 to TRBJ2-1, with 13 bases that match TRBD2. The V gene's germline CDR1 is DFQATT and CDR2 SNEGSKA (reference sequence). This CDR3 contains 16 residues. V shed 6 bases, J shed 2 bases, and the junction held 7 bases outside the gene matches. The CDR3 DNA follows: TGCAGTGCCAGTGGGACTAGCGGGGTGCCCTACAATGAGCAGTTCTTC. It codes for CSASGTSGVPYNEQFF.

The genes are TRBV24-1 and TRBJ2-2; TRBD2 might be the D (6 bases). This CDR3 spans 14 amino acids. Germline values: CDR1 KGHDR, CDR2 SFDVKD. With 10 bases removed from V and 0 bases from J, the gap between germline ends came to 11 bases. DNA of the CDR3: TGTGCCACTGGCGGGGCGGCGAACACCGGGGAGCTGTTTTTT. Its translation is CATGGAANTGELFF.

This rearrangement joins TRBV7-9 to TRBJ1-5; maybe TRBD1 (5 bases). Germline CDR1 SEHNR, CDR2 FQNEAQ (reference sequence). Trimming left V 2 bases short and J 7 bases short, with 15 bases between. The CDR3 has 15 residues. The DNA for the CDR3 is TGTGCCAGCAGCTTATGGGGCATAGTCGGACAGCCCCAGCATTTT. Encoded protein: CASSLWGIVGQPQHF.

This sequence joins TRBV6-5 and TRBJ1-1, with D unclear. CDR1 and CDR2 (germline): MNHEY, SVGAGI. CDR3 size: 13 residues. With 10 bases removed from V and 1 base from J, the gap between germline ends came to 13 bases. CDR3 nucleotide sequence: TGTGCCACCACCCGCGGGGAGAACACTGAAGCTTTCTTT. It specifies CATTRGENTEAFF.

V and J are TRBV6-1 and TRBJ2-7; TRBD1 matches at 9 bases. Unmatched junction bases numbered 2, after V lost 6 bases and J lost 11 bases. The CDR3 runs 10 residues. CDR1 is MNHNS and CDR2 is SASEGT in the germline V gene. CDR3 in amino acids: CASRQGAEYF. In DNA form, the CDR3 reads TGTGCCAGCAGACAGGGGGCAGAGTACTTC.

This chain uses TRBV2 with TRBJ2-7; TRBD2 matches at 8 bases. V shed 9 bases and J 2 bases; nucleotides not matched to a gene: 12. The CDR3 is made up of 15 amino acids. Germline V gives CDR1 SNHLY, CDR2 FYNNEI. Here the CDR3 DNA reads TGTGCCAGTAGGGGGGCCGGGACTAGTCCCTACGAGCAGTACTTC. Protein: CASRGAGTSPYEQYF.

The chain recombines TRBV7-9 with TRBJ1-2, with D possibly TRBD1 on 6 matching bases. Per the germline V gene, CDR1 is SEHNR and CDR2 is FQNEAQ (reference sequence). The CDR3 consists of 17 residues. V was trimmed by 7 bases and J by 2 bases, leaving 23 bases between them. CDR3 in amino acids: CASIRGSGASLNYGYTF. The CDR3, as DNA: TGTGCCAGCATCCGGGGGTCAGGGGCGTCCCTCAACTATGGCTACACCTTC. The full variable domain, completed using reference TRBV7-9 and TRBJ1-2, is DTGVSQNPRHKITKRGQNVTFRCDPISEHNRLYWYRQTLGQGPEFLTYFQNEAQLEKSRLLSDRFSAERPKGSFSTLEIQRTEQGDSAMYLCASIRGSGASLNYGYTFGSGTRLTVV.

V and J are TRBV2 and TRBJ1-1, with D perhaps TRBD1 (6 bases). The V end was cut by 6 bases, the J end by 8 bases, with 16 bases between. The CDR3 is made up of 13 amino acids. Germline CDR1 and CDR2: SNHLY and FYNNEI. CDR3 nucleotides: TGTGCCAGCAGGGTGGACAGAAAGACCGAAGCTTTCTTT. Residues: CASRVDRKTEAFF.

The chain uses TRBV19 and TRBJ1-1; unclear D gene. Germline CDR1 and CDR2: LNHDA and SQIVND (reference sequence). The ends were cut back, 4 bases at V and 9 bases at J, with 12 bases in the middle. The CDR3 length is 12 residues. CDR3 region: CASSNPGNQAFF. CDR3 nucleotides: TGTGCCAGTAGTAACCCGGGTAACCAAGCTTTCTTT. Complete variable domain (other parts from reference TRBV19 and TRBJ1-1): DGGITQSPKYLFRKEGQNVTLSCEQNLNHDAMYWYRQDPGQGLRLIYYSQIVNDFQKGDIAEGYSVSREKKESFPLTVTSAQKNPTAFYLCASSNPGNQAFFGQGTRLTVV.

The V and J genes are TRBV13 and TRBJ2-5, with 8 bases aligning to TRBD2. Trimming cost V 6 bases and J 1 base; bases outside gene matches: 4. CDR1 PRHDT and CDR2 FYEKMQ come from the germline V gene (reference sequence). The CDR3 loop spans 14 amino acids. CDR3 in DNA: TGTGCCAGCAGGGGCGGGGGGCCCCAAGAGACCCAGTACTTC. Encoded protein: CASRGGGPQETQYF.

This rearrangement joins TRBV2 to TRBJ2-5, with unresolved D. The CDR3 covers 13 residues. The ends were cut back, 4 bases at V and 3 bases at J, with 9 bases in the middle. Per germline, CDR1 SNHLY and CDR2 FYNNEI. CDR3 residues: CASSVAQKETQYF. In DNA, the CDR3 is TGTGCCAGCAGTGTTGCGCAGAAAGAGACCCAGTACTTC.

In this sample, this clone turned up a few times. This chain joins TRBV30 and TRBJ1-5; 7 nucleotides match TRBD1. This CDR3 has 15 amino acids. Per the germline V gene, CDR1 is GTSNPN and CDR2 is SVGIG (reference sequence). Trimming cost V 1 base and J 1 base; bases outside gene matches: 4. The CDR3 coding sequence is TGTGCCTGGAGTGGGGGACAGCACAGCAATCAGCCCCAGCATTTT. Translating gives CAWSGGQHSNQPQHF. Complete variable domain (other parts from reference TRBV30 and TRBJ1-5): SQTIHQWPATLVQPVGSPLSLECTVEGTSNPNLYWYRQAAGRGLQLLFYSVGIGQISSEVPQNLSASRPQDRQFILSSKKLLLSDSGFYLCAWSGGQHSNQPQHFGDGTRLSIL.

The rearrangement joins TRBV19 to TRBJ1-2; 9 bases are a match to TRBD1. The trim removed 9 bases at V and 5 bases at J, leaving 10 bases unmatched. Germline CDR1 reads LNHDA; CDR2 reads SQIVND (reference sequence). The length of the CDR3 is 14 residues. The CDR3 is CASIQSTGGYGYTF. As DNA, the CDR3 is TGTGCCAGCATTCAATCGACAGGGGGATATGGCTACACCTTC.

V usage is TRBV3-1 (or the pseudogene TRBV3-2) and J usage is TRBJ2-3; the D call may be TRBD1 or TRBD2 (6 bases each). CDR3 length: 15 amino acids. Germline V gene data show CDR1 as LGHDT and CDR2 as YNNKEL (reference sequence). Between the trimmed V and J ends, which lost 2 bases and 5 bases, there was a span of 14 bases. The CDR3 DNA is TGTGCCAGCAGCCAACTGAGGGGGGATATAGATACGCAGTATTTT. Residues: CASSQLRGDIDTQYF.

The chain recombines TRBV7-8 with TRBJ2-7; possible D gene TRBD1, 5 bases. The CDR3 sequence is 14 residues long. V lost 1 base and J lost 5, with 12 bases in between. The germline CDR1 and CDR2 sequences are SGHVS and FQNEAQ. The CDR3 is CASSLEAGFNEQYF. In nucleotides, the CDR3 is TGTGCCAGCAGCTTAGAAGCAGGGTTCAACGAGCAGTACTTC.

The genes are TRBV2 and TRBJ2-1; 8 positions match TRBD1. Per germline, CDR1 SNHLY and CDR2 FYNNEI. The CDR3 covers 13 residues. With 7 bases clipped from V and 5 bases from J, the junction kept 4 bases outside the gene matches. The CDR3 loop is CASNPDRDNEQFF. CDR3 nucleotide sequence: TGTGCCAGCAACCCGGACAGGGACAATGAGCAGTTCTTC.

This clone showed up just a few times. The chain is built from TRBV3-1 (or the pseudogene TRBV3-2) and TRBJ1-2; D may be TRBD1 (5 bases). V was cut by 0 bases and J by 11 bases, with 13 bases left in between. Germline V gene data show CDR1 as LGHDT and CDR2 as YNNKEL (reference sequence). This CDR3 has 13 amino acids. The CDR3 bases are TGTGCCAGCAGCCAAGATATTGCAGGGCGATACACCTTC. Translation: CASSQDIAGRYTF.

The rearrangement uses TRBV7-8 and TRBJ1-3; D is uncertain. CDR3 size: 15 residues. Trimming took 5 bases from V and 0 from J, leaving 11 bases between them. Germline assignment: CDR1 SGHVS and CDR2 FQNEAQ. CDR3 sequence reads: CASSPLASSGNTIYF. CDR3 in DNA: TGTGCCAGCAGCCCCCTGGCTAGCTCTGGAAACACCATATATTTT.